These 18 T cell receptor beta chains share one sample of origin, sequenced in a study of blood T cells in healthy people across ages. Next came a second PCR, run for about 6 to 12 cycles, which used a sample-barcoded 5' primer along with a J-beta primer mix. Via MiXCR, TCRdb re-called the 5' RACE reads, giving one row per CDR3 protein. The profile shows roughly 500,000 distinct CDR3 sequences, 25% to 30% of them singletons. The sample consisted of blood. These receptors all come from a woman in her seventies in good health.

This clonotype has just a few counts. The rearrangement links TRBV29-1 to TRBJ2-4, with D maybe TRBD1 (6 bases). The CDR3 is 17 residues long. Germline values: CDR1 SQVTM, CDR2 ANQGSEA. Deletions cut 5 bases from V and 10 bases from J, with 30 bases between. The CDR3 reads CSVPGRGFHYRVQIQYF. The CDR3 DNA sequence: TGCAGCGTTCCGGGCAGGGGATTCCACTACCGGGTGCAGATTCAGTACTTC.

The V call is TRBV4-2, the J call TRBJ2-1; 10 bases are shared with TRBD2. Germline CDR1 LGHNA, CDR2 YNFKEQ. This CDR3 spans 15 amino acids. V lost 0 bases, J lost 14 bases, and 10 bases stayed unmatched. As DNA, the CDR3 is TGTGCCAGCAGCCAAGATCCTAAGAAAGCGGGGGGGGAGTTCTTC. It yields the protein CASSQDPKKAGGEFF.

CDR3 bases: TGTGCCAGCAGCTCCGGGGACAGGGACACTGAAGCTTTCTTT. It yields the protein CASSSGDRDTEAFF. The J gene is TRBJ1-1, the V gene TRBV13, with TRBD1 identical over 9 bases. This CDR3 has 14 residues. CDR1 PRHDT and CDR2 FYEKMQ come from the germline V gene (reference sequence). Trimming cost V 4 bases and J 3 bases; bases outside gene matches: 3.

Many counts were recorded for this clonotype. This chain uses TRBV4-1 with TRBJ2-3, with D possibly matching TRBD1 (6 bases). In germline, CDR1 is MGHRA, CDR2 YSYEKL. The V end lost 3 bases, the J end lost 0 bases, and 7 bases lay between the germline ends. This CDR3 has 14 amino acids. The CDR3 region has the DNA TGCGCCAGCAGCCAGGGGGCGAGCACAGATACGCAGTATTTT. Residues: CASSQGASTDTQYF.

The V gene is TRBV6-6, the J gene TRBJ2-5, with D possibly TRBD1 on 6 matching bases. This CDR3 spans 16 amino acids. Trimming pared 2 bases from V and 5 bases from J, leaving 18 bases between. Germline V gene lookup returns CDR1 MNHNY and CDR2 SVGAGI (reference sequence). The CDR3 DNA reads TGTGCCAGCAGTTACCCGACCCAGGGGATGAGGGAGACCCAGTACTTC. Its translation is CASSYPTQGMRETQYF.

This clonotype appeared a few times. The J gene is TRBJ2-4, the V gene TRBV20-1; 9 nucleotides line up with TRBD2. CDR1 and CDR2 (germline): DFQATT, SNEGSKA (reference sequence). CDR3 length: 14 residues. V dropped 5 bases and J dropped 3; count of bases not matched to a gene: 5. This chain's CDR3 is CSAPWRGGKNIQYF. The CDR3, as DNA: TGCAGTGCTCCCTGGCGGGGGGGCAAAAACATTCAGTACTTC.

The chain uses TRBV20-1 and TRBJ2-1, with 11 bases that match TRBD2. The V gene's germline CDR1 is DFQATT and CDR2 SNEGSKA (reference sequence). V lost 5 bases and J lost 0; bases outside the gene matches: 6. The CDR3 covers 16 residues. CDR3 DNA: TGCAGTGCTGAGGAGGGACTAGCGGCCTCCTACAATGAGCAGTTCTTC. Amino acid sequence: CSAEEGLAASYNEQFF.

This clonotype appeared a few times. This chain links TRBV7-2 with TRBJ2-7; 11 bases are shared with TRBD2. The trim removed 4 bases at V and 2 bases at J, leaving 10 bases unmatched. The CDR3 length is 17 residues. Germline CDR1 is SGHTA and CDR2 is FQGNSA. The CDR3 loop reads CASSSLAGGTFAYEQYF. CDR3 DNA sequence: TGTGCCAGCAGCTCCCTAGCGGGGGGTACATTTGCCTACGAGCAGTACTTC.

The chain recombines TRBV6-2 or TRBV6-3 with TRBJ1-1; the D gene is possibly TRBD1 (6 bases). There are 15 residues in the CDR3. Trimming took off 6 bases at V and 1 base at J, with 15 bases between the two ends. The germline V gene encodes CDR1 MNHEY and CDR2 SVGEGT. For the CDR3, the DNA is TGTGCCAGCAGCTCACAGGGAGGACGGAACACTGAAGCTTTCTTT. The encoded protein is CASSSQGGRNTEAFF.

This clonotype was detected a few times. As the CDR3 is not closed by the conserved phenylalanine or tryptophan, this likely results from a read error. The gene calls are TRBV27 and TRBJ2-5; either TRBD1 or TRBD2 may fit D (5 bases each). The CDR3 sequence is 14 residues long. Germline values: CDR1 MNHEY, CDR2 SMNVEV (reference sequence). With 6 bases removed from V and 1 base from J, the gap between germline ends came to 12 bases. CDR3 region: CASSPGRFQETQYL. The CDR3 DNA is TGTGCCAGCAGCCCGGGGCGTTTCCAAGAGACCCAGTACCTC.

The chain combines TRBV20-1 with TRBJ2-7, with D hard to call. V was clipped by 3 bases and J by 2 bases, with 11 bases between them. The V gene's germline CDR1 is DFQATT and CDR2 SNEGSKA (reference sequence). The CDR3 has 13 amino acids. CDR3 bases: TGCAGTGCTAGTAAGGCTCAGACCTACGAGCAGTACTTC. Translated: CSASKAQTYEQYF.

This clonotype turned up a few times. The V gene is TRBV5-1, the J gene TRBJ2-7, with 8 bases that match TRBD1. CDR1 is SGHRS and CDR2 is YFSETQ in the germline V gene. Trimming removed 4 bases from V and 6 bases from J; junction bases left unmatched: 3. This CDR3 contains 12 residues. The CDR3 DNA reads TGCGCCAGCAGCCGGACAGGGCCCGAGCAGTACTTC. Encoded protein: CASSRTGPEQYF.

CDR3 loop: CASSAEDRKFF. As DNA, the CDR3 is TGTGCCAGCAGCGCCGAGGACCGAAAGTTCTTC. The chain is built from TRBV14 and TRBJ2-1; D call uncertain. V was shortened by 5 bases and J by 14 bases, with 13 bases between the two germline ends. CDR1 is SGHDN and CDR2 is FVKESK in the germline V gene. The length of the CDR3 is 11 residues.

This clonotype was recorded a few times. The chain joins TRBV20-1 to TRBJ2-5; D is perhaps TRBD2 (5 bases). The CDR3 contains 11 residues. CDR1 and CDR2 (germline): DFQATT, SNEGSKA (reference sequence). V shed 1 base and J shed 8 bases, with 8 bases lying between them. The CDR3 nucleotides are TGCAGTGCTAGAGTGGGGAGAACCCAGTACTTC. It translates to CSARVGRTQYF.

The chain couples TRBV4-2 to TRBJ1-5; no definite D call. Germline-derived CDR1 and CDR2 are LGHNA and YNFKEQ. The CDR3 is made up of 15 amino acids. Between the trimmed V and J ends, which lost 0 bases and 0 bases, there was a span of 6 bases. CDR3: CASSQDYDSNQPQHF. CDR3 bases: TGTGCCAGCAGCCAAGATTACGATAGCAATCAGCCCCAGCATTTT.

CDR3 sequence reads: CASSLYGARLTGELFF. The CDR3 DNA reads as TGTGCCAGCAGTTTATATGGGGCCCGATTGACCGGGGAGCTGTTTTTT. The chain couples TRBV27 to TRBJ2-2, with a tentative D call TRBD1 (5 bases). Trimming removed 1 base at V and 5 bases at J, with 14 bases between. CDR3 length: 16 residues. The germline V gene encodes CDR1 MNHEY and CDR2 SMNVEV (reference sequence).

This sequence joins TRBV28 and TRBJ1-1; 10 nucleotides agree with TRBD1. The ends lost 5 bases at V and 4 bases at J; junction bases unmatched: 7. This CDR3 is built from 15 residues. Germline assignment: CDR1 MDHEN and CDR2 SYDVKM. This CDR3 is CASSIRDRGGTEAFF. CDR3 bases: TGTGCCAGCAGTATCCGGGACAGGGGTGGCACTGAAGCTTTCTTT.

The rearrangement uses TRBV29-1 and TRBJ2-7, with D possibly matching TRBD1 (6 bases). V shed 2 bases and J shed 3 bases, with 17 bases lying between them. This CDR3 comprises 15 residues. The germline gives CDR1 SQVTM, CDR2 ANQGSEA. The CDR3 coding sequence is TGCAGCGTTGAACTGGCAGGGGTGCAAGACTACGAGCAGTACTTC. Encoded protein: CSVELAGVQDYEQYF.